The clone carrying this TCR beta chain has a handful of counts. The antigen is not known. CDR3 length equals 16 residues. V lost 1 base and J 2 bases, leaving 12 bases between the germline ends. CDR1 and CDR2 (germline): MGHRA, YSYEKL. It was RNA transcripts that yielded the amplified TCR beta CDR3 regions. The primer set for the first-round RT-PCR of the TCR CDR3 was HTBI. Each CDR3 protein gets one entry after TCRdb re-called the multiplex PCR reads with MiXCR. Among about 290,000 distinct CDR3 sequences, less than 15% were seen once, and the ten largest hold 7.5% to 8%. These data are taken from a study of T cells in Graves' hyperthyroidism and ophthalmopathy. Study-wide points: Before onset, by a median of approximately 6.8 months, the model predicted ophthalmopathy.

Each patient was aged 18 to 65 and had newly diagnosed hyperthyroidism of under 2 months' duration. The chain uses TRBV4-1 and TRBJ2-1; the D gene is possibly TRBD2 (6 bases). The sample taken for sequencing was blood. The receptor was derived from a woman aged 25 to 39 with Graves' hyperthyroidism that later progressed to Graves' ophthalmopathy. The CDR3 DNA reads as TGCGCCAGCAGCCAAGTTGGGCGGGGAGCCTACAATGAGCAGTTCTTC. Its protein product is CASSQVGRGAYNEQFF.